Below are 28 T cell receptor beta chains sequenced from a single sample in a study of OX40 agonist ivuxolimab in advanced cancers. The library was made by the immunoSEQ multiplex PCR assay. Not all clones reach the TCRdb copy of this immuneACCESS table, which keeps in-frame sequences only. Checked studies attribute under half of the gap to unresolved V genes and leave the rest unexplained. The sample table holds over 25,000 clones, of which approximately 83% were seen once. The top ten clonotypes cover around 50% of the sample. This specimen consisted of CD4+ or CD8+ T cells sorted from blood, obtained in a trial of the OX40 agonist ivuxolimab. Receptors were obtained from an adult with an advanced solid tumor such as melanoma, head and neck, liver or kidney cancer.

The chain has TRBV4-1 and TRBJ1-1, with D possibly TRBD1 on 5 matching bases. V was trimmed by 0 bases and J by 1 base, leaving 9 bases between them. The germline V gene encodes CDR1 MGHRA and CDR2 YSYEKL. The length of the CDR3 is 15 residues. This chain's CDR3 is CASSQELGGNTEAFF. CDR3 bases: TGCGCCAGCAGCCAAGAACTGGGGGGGAACACTGAAGCTTTCTTT.

The rearrangement uses TRBV9 and TRBJ2-7, with TRBD2 as a possible D gene (8 bases). Trimming took 4 bases from V and 6 from J, leaving 17 bases between them. Per the germline V gene, CDR1 is SGDLS and CDR2 is YYNGEE. CDR3 length: 14 amino acids. The CDR3 nucleotides read TGTGCCAGCAGCTCCGGACAGGCGGGGGGCGAGCAGTACTTC. Translating gives CASSSGQAGGEQYF.

This chain uses TRBV7-9 with TRBJ1-1, with TRBD1 matching over 9 bases. The germline V gene encodes CDR1 SEHNR and CDR2 FQNEAQ (reference sequence). Losses at the gene ends were 5 bases for V and 3 bases for J; bases not matched to a gene: 4. CDR3 size: 14 residues. The CDR3 region has the DNA TGTGCCAGCAGCCTCGGGACAGGGTACACTGAAGCTTTCTTT. It specifies CASSLGTGYTEAFF.

This CDR3 is CASSLLVTGGSEAFF. DNA of the CDR3: TGTGCCAGCAGCTTATTGGTTACAGGGGGCTCTGAAGCTTTCTTT. The rearrangement joins TRBV7-2 to TRBJ1-1, with 9 bases aligning to TRBD1. The CDR3 has 15 residues. Trimming removed 2 bases from V and 6 bases from J; junction bases left unmatched: 7. The germline V gene has CDR1 SGHTA and CDR2 FQGNSA.

The rearrangement uses TRBV5-4 and TRBJ2-2; D is perhaps TRBD1 (6 bases). Germline V gives CDR1 SGHNT, CDR2 YYREEE (reference sequence). V shed 4 bases and J shed 0 bases, with 13 bases lying between them. This CDR3 contains 16 residues. CDR3 residues: CASSRAGTTNTGELFF. DNA for the CDR3: TGTGCCAGCAGCCGAGCCGGGACAACGAACACCGGGGAGCTGTTTTTT.

The J gene is TRBJ2-5, the V gene TRBV18; 7 bases are a match to TRBD2. With 8 bases clipped from V and 1 base from J, the junction kept 10 bases outside the gene matches. Per the germline V gene, CDR1 is KGHSH and CDR2 is LQKENI. The CDR3 is 15 amino acids. This CDR3 is CASAGALGGQETQYF. CDR3 DNA: TGTGCCAGCGCGGGAGCACTCGGGGGCCAAGAGACCCAGTACTTC. Full variable domain (remainder filled in from reference TRBV18 and TRBJ2-5): NAGVMQNPRHLVRRRGQEARLRCSPMKGHSHVYWYRQLPEEGLKFMVYLQKENIIDESGMPKERFSAEFPKEGPSILRIQQVVRGDSAAYFCASAGALGGQETQYFGPGTRLLVL.

The V call is TRBV5-1, the J call TRBJ2-1; 12 bases agree with TRBD1. The CDR3 runs 16 residues. V shed 0 bases, J shed 7 bases, and the junction held 5 bases outside the gene matches. From germline, CDR1 is SGHRS and CDR2 YFSETQ. For the CDR3, the DNA is TGCGCCAGCAGCTTGGGAGGGACAGGGGGCAAAAATGAGCAGTTCTTC. This sequence encodes CASSLGGTGGKNEQFF.

The CDR3 here is CASTGTAYEAFF. CDR3 nucleotides: TGTGCCAGCACAGGGACGGCTTATGAAGCTTTCTTT. The chain carries TRBV11-2 and TRBJ1-1, with D possibly TRBD1 on 5 matching bases. Trimming pared 7 bases from V and 7 bases from J, leaving 13 bases between. Per germline, CDR1 SGHAT and CDR2 FQNNGV. The CDR3 covers 12 residues. Filled out from reference TRBV11-2 and TRBJ1-1, the complete variable domain reads EAGVAQSPRYKIIEKRQSVAFWCNPISGHATLYWYQQILGQGPKLLIQFQNNGVVDDSQLPKDRFSAERLKGVDSTLKIQPAKLEDSAVYLCASTGTAYEAFFGQGTRLTVV.

DNA of the CDR3: TGTGCCAGCAGCTTAGGCCCGTGGGAATCGAACACCGGGGAGCTGTTTTTT. Protein product: CASSLGPWESNTGELFF. V gene TRBV13 combines with J gene TRBJ2-2; D not resolved. Trimming removed 0 bases at V and 0 bases at J, with 11 bases between. The CDR3 has 17 residues. Germline CDR1 and CDR2: PRHDT and FYEKMQ (reference sequence).

The chain carries TRBV28 and TRBJ2-2; no clear D. From germline, CDR1 is MDHEN and CDR2 SYDVKM. CDR3 length: 14 amino acids. Deletions cut 0 bases from V and 2 bases from J, with 4 bases between. CDR3 in DNA: TGTGCCAGCAGTTTATGGGACAACACCGGGGAGCTGTTTTTT. Translation gives CASSLWDNTGELFF.

The chain is built from TRBV5-4 and TRBJ1-2; 8 nucleotides line up with TRBD1. V trimming: 4 bases; J trimming: 5 bases; junction bases outside the gene matches: 7. The CDR3 totals 14 residues. CDR1 is SGHNT, CDR2 YYREEE, per germline (reference sequence). The CDR3 sequence: CASSQAGGAYGYTF. In DNA, the CDR3 is TGTGCCAGCAGCCAAGCAGGGGGCGCGTATGGCTACACCTTC.

The J gene is TRBJ1-5, the V gene TRBV2; D gene ambiguous. The CDR3 is made up of 14 amino acids. CDR1 SNHLY and CDR2 FYNNEI come from the germline V gene. The V end was cut by 4 bases, the J end by 4 bases, with 11 bases between. The CDR3, as DNA: TGTGCCAGCAGTGGGCGGAGGGCAAATCAGCCCCAGCATTTT. Amino acids: CASSGRRANQPQHF.

This clone was seen once. This chain joins TRBV4-1 and TRBJ2-1; 11 bases align to TRBD2. The CDR3 has 17 amino acids. With 4 bases clipped from V and 5 bases from J, the junction kept 10 bases outside the gene matches. Germline V gives CDR1 MGHRA, CDR2 YSYEKL. CDR3 sequence (DNA): TGCGCCAGCAGCCTCATTAGCGGGGGGGCAACGGACAATGAGCAGTTCTTC. The encoded protein is CASSLISGGATDNEQFF.

The chain recombines TRBV27 with TRBJ2-7; 7 bases are a match to TRBD1. Germline CDR1 reads MNHEY; CDR2 reads SMNVEV (reference sequence). With V trimmed by 5 bases and J by 2 bases, 3 bases remained unmatched. The CDR3 is made up of 13 amino acids. In nucleotides, the CDR3 is TGTGCCAGCAGTCCAGGGACAGCCTACGAGCAGTACTTC. Residues: CASSPGTAYEQYF.

V is TRBV28 and J is TRBJ1-2; no definite D call. The CDR3 runs to 14 residues. Germline CDR1 is MDHEN and CDR2 is SYDVKM. Trimming removed 6 bases from V and 4 bases from J, with 15 bases in between. CDR3: CASRSSSGLYGYTF. In DNA, the CDR3 is TGTGCCAGCAGATCATCATCCGGCCTCTATGGCTACACCTTC.

The genes are TRBV5-6 and TRBJ2-6; D unclear. CDR3 length equals 17 residues. CDR1 SGHDT and CDR2 YYEEEE come from the germline V gene. The V and J ends lost 0 bases and 2 bases respectively, with 12 bases between them. The chain's CDR3 is CASSLAARPTGANVLTF. The CDR3 DNA is TGTGCCAGCAGCTTGGCGGCCAGGCCTACTGGGGCCAACGTCCTGACTTTC.

Concerning this clone: A junction end diverges from the germline sequence, so it may reflect a read error. CDR3 bases: TGTGCCAGCAGCTTAGCGGGGGCCTATAACTTC. Encoded protein: CASSLAGAYNF. The chain carries TRBV7-9 and TRBJ1-2, with D maybe TRBD1 (6 bases). The CDR3 extends over 11 amino acids. Germline CDR1 SEHNR, CDR2 FQNEAQ (reference sequence).

The rearrangement links TRBV4-2 to TRBJ2-1, with TRBD2 identical over 10 bases. The CDR3 runs 18 residues. Looked up from germline, CDR1 is LGHNA and CDR2 is YNFKEQ. V lost 1 base, J lost 6 bases, and 12 bases stayed unmatched. CDR3 region: CASSQGTGAGLASNEQFF. The CDR3, as DNA: TGTGCCAGCAGCCAAGGTACGGGCGCGGGACTAGCGTCCAATGAGCAGTTCTTC.

V is TRBV19 and J is TRBJ1-6, with D maybe TRBD1 (5 bases). V lost 6 bases and J 6 bases, leaving 12 bases between the germline ends. Germline V lookup: CDR1 LNHDA, CDR2 SQIVND (reference sequence). This CDR3 spans 14 amino acids. The CDR3 DNA reads as TGTGCCAGTAGACTGCAGGGCTTTAATTCACCCCTCCACTTT. It translates to CASRLQGFNSPLHF.

J is TRBJ2-1 and V is TRBV27; no reliable D call. The CDR3 extends over 12 amino acids. CDR1 MNHEY and CDR2 SMNVEV come from the germline V gene (reference sequence). Trimming took off 6 bases at V and 9 bases at J, with 12 bases between the two ends. CDR3 region: CASRNPGGEQFF. CDR3 nucleotide sequence: TGTGCCAGCAGGAATCCAGGTGGTGAGCAGTTCTTC.

J is TRBJ2-1 and V is TRBV7-9, with D unresolved. V gave up 5 bases and J gave up 8 bases, with 16 bases separating them. Germline V gives CDR1 SEHNR, CDR2 FQNEAQ (reference sequence). This CDR3 has 14 amino acids. CDR3 sequence (DNA): TGTGCCAGCAGCACTACGGCTCTCGAGGATGAGCAGTTCTTC. This encodes CASSTTALEDEQFF.

The chain has TRBV19 and TRBJ2-2; weak D call: TRBD2 (7 bases). Germline CDR1 and CDR2: LNHDA and SQIVND (reference sequence). With 3 bases removed from V and 0 bases from J, the gap between germline ends came to 11 bases. There are 16 residues in the CDR3. The CDR3 region is CASSMDGGPNTGELFF. In DNA form, the CDR3 reads TGTGCCAGTAGTATGGACGGGGGGCCGAACACCGGGGAGCTGTTTTTT.

This chain uses TRBV9 with TRBJ2-1; 7 bases align to TRBD2. Trimming took 3 bases from V and 4 from J; bases not matched to a gene: 10. The CDR3 has 16 amino acids. Germline lookup yields CDR1 SGDLS and CDR2 YYNGEE. The CDR3 is CASSAPHGGTYNEQFF. DNA of the CDR3: TGTGCCAGCAGCGCCCCCCACGGGGGGACTTACAATGAGCAGTTCTTC.

The V and J genes are TRBV7-6 and TRBJ2-1; D is possibly TRBD2 (5 bases). V gave up 3 bases and J gave up 10 bases, with 22 bases separating them. The CDR3 has 16 amino acids. Germline CDR1 SGHVS, CDR2 FNYEAQ. CDR3 bases: TGTGCCAGCAGCTTTATCCGAGGGCGGCTGGCTTGGGAGCAGTTCTTC. Its translation: CASSFIRGRLAWEQFF.

About this clone itself: A read error may be the cause here, since a much bigger clone is one base away. The V call is TRBV19, the J call TRBJ2-7; D may correspond to TRBD1 or TRBD2 (6 bases each). V gave up 5 bases and J gave up 3 bases, with 20 bases separating them. This CDR3 spans 16 amino acids. Germline CDR1 and CDR2: LNHDA and SQIVND (reference sequence). CDR3 sequence: CASSVSGTGGHYEQYF. CDR3 bases: TGTGCCAGTAGTGTGTCCGGGACTGGGGGACACTACGAGCAGTACTTC.

The rearrangement joins TRBV27 to TRBJ1-5; D is unclear. With 8 bases removed from V and 5 bases from J, the gap between germline ends came to 13 bases. From germline, CDR1 is MNHEY and CDR2 SMNVEV (reference sequence). CDR3 length equals 13 residues. CDR3 region: CASCRIGDQPQHF. The DNA for the CDR3 is TGTGCCAGCTGTCGTATAGGAGATCAGCCCCAGCATTTT.

The chain has TRBV30 and TRBJ2-7, with 7 bases fitting TRBD2. J lost 4 bases, V lost 1 base, and 7 bases had no gene match. Germline V lookup: CDR1 GTSNPN, CDR2 SVGIG (reference sequence). CDR3 length: 14 residues. CDR3 loop: CAWSGAAGEYEQYF. The CDR3 nucleotides read TGTGCCTGGAGTGGGGCGGCGGGAGAATACGAGCAGTACTTC. Using reference TRBV30 and TRBJ2-7 for the parts outside the CDR3, the full variable domain is SQTIHQWPATLVQPVGSPLSLECTVEGTSNPNLYWYRQAAGRGLQLLFYSVGIGQISSEVPQNLSASRPQDRQFILSSKKLLLSDSGFYLCAWSGAAGEYEQYFGPGTRLTVT.

The chain recombines TRBV6-5 with TRBJ2-5, with 7 bases that match TRBD1. The V and J ends lost 0 bases and 2 bases, in that order; junction bases with no gene match: 3. Germline loops: CDR1 MNHEY, CDR2 SVGAGI. This CDR3 region has 15 residues. The CDR3 reads CASSYSGTVQETQYF. The CDR3 DNA sequence: TGTGCCAGCAGTTACTCGGGGACAGTGCAAGAGACCCAGTACTTC.